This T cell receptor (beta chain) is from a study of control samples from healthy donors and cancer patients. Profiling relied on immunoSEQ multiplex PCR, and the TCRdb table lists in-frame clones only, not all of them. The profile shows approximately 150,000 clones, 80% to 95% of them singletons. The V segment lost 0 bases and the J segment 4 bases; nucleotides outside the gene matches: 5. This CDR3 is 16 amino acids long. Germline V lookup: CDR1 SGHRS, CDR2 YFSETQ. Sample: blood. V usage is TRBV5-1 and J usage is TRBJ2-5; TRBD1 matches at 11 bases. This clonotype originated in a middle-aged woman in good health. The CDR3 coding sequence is TGCGCCAGCAGCTTGGCCGGGACAGGGGGATCAGAGACCCAGTACTTC. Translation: CASSLAGTGGSETQYF.